A selection of T cell receptor beta chains follows, all from one sample in a study of T-cell reconstitution after alpha-beta-depleted transplantation in children. TCRdb reprocessed the PCR reads via MiXCR and lists one record per CDR3 protein. The sample has 240,000 or so distinct CDR3 sequences, approximately 8% seen once. The sequences come from PBMCs, mostly from graft donor cells, collected 180 days after TCRalphabeta/CD19-depleted stem cell transplant. These receptors were obtained from a male patient younger than 18 who had a stem cell transplant for acute lymphoblastic leukemia, so the T cells may come from the graft donor. Each CDR3 is given with its conserved first and last residue. D genes are given only for firm matches. Clone size is shown for a subset of rows, as once, few, many or a class of expanded clone.

TRBV4-1,NA,many,TRBJ2-7,TGCGCCAGCAGCCAAGAACCCGCCTACGAGCAGTACTTC,CASSQEPAYEQYF
TRBV4-2,NA,many,TRBJ1-2,TGTGCCACCAGCATTACCCGCCCGGGGGCAGCTATGGGCTACACCTTC,CATSITRPGAAMGYTF
TRBV29-1,NA,many,TRBJ2-7,TGCAGCGTTGGTAGGGCCCGCGCGAGCTCCTACGAGCAGTACTTC,CSVGRARASSYEQYF
TRBV20-1,NA,many,TRBJ2-1,TGCAGTGCTAGAGTCGGATCGGGAACCTACAATGAGCAGTTCTTC,CSARVGSGTYNEQFF
TRBV29-1,NA,many,TRBJ2-7,TGCAGCGTTGTCGCCTTCTCTAGCGCGACCTACGAGCAGTACTTC,CSVVAFSSATYEQYF
TRBV7-3,NA,NA,TRBJ2-2,TGTGCCAGCAGCTTAGGGCTAGCAGCGGGGGAGCTGTTTTTT,CASSLGLAAGELFF
TRBV20-1,NA,few,TRBJ2-7,TGCAGTGCTATCGGCTCCTTAGGGGGTGGGCGGGCCTACGAGCAGTACTTC,CSAIGSLGGGRAYEQYF
TRBV11-1,TRBD1,many,TRBJ1-5,TGTGCCAGCAGCCCCTTGGGGGAGGGGGCGATCGGGGATCAGCCCCAGCATTTT,CASSPLGEGAIGDQPQHF
TRBV3-1,NA,many,TRBJ2-7,TGTGCCAGCAGCCAAGATTTCGTGGCCCCAAGGGTAGAAAGCTTC,CASSQDFVAPRVESF
TRBV4-1,TRBD2,many,TRBJ2-4,TGCGCCAGCAGCCAAGATCGGGGGGGGACTAGCGGCCGAGCCAAAAACATTCAGTACTTC,CASSQDRGGTSGRAKNIQYF
TRBV29-1,NA,many,TRBJ1-3,TGCAGCGTTGACTCTGGAAACACCATATATTTT,CSVDSGNTIYF
TRBV29-1,TRBD2,many,TRBJ2-3,TGCAGCGTTTCCTTGACTAGCGGTAGCACAGATACGCAGTATTTT,CSVSLTSGSTDTQYF
TRBV18,TRBD1,NA,TRBJ1-1,TGTGCCAGCTCAGAAATCCGGGACAGGGTTGAAGCTTTCTTT,CASSEIRDRVEAFF
TRBV19,TRBD2,many,TRBJ2-7,TGTGCCAGTAGCCTAGCGGGAGGGATTTACGAGCAGTACTTC,CASSLAGGIYEQYF
TRBV5-1,NA,NA,TRBJ2-1,TGCGCCAGCAGCTTGGACACGAGCTCCTACAATGAGCAGTTCTTC,CASSLDTSSYNEQFF
TRBV3-1,TRBD2,many,TRBJ2-7,TGTGCCAGCAGCCAAGGGCACGGGACTAGCGTAACCTACGAGCAGTACTTC,CASSQGHGTSVTYEQYF
TRBV10-2,NA,many,TRBJ2-7,TGCGCCAGCAGTGGCCGGGTCGAGAAGTACTTC,CASSGRVEKYF
TRBV20-1,NA,many,TRBJ2-1,TGCAGTGCCTCTCCCCGGGGGTACAATGAGCAGTTCTTC,CSASPRGYNEQFF
TRBV6-5,NA,many,TRBJ2-2,TGTGCCAGCAGTTACACCGGACAACGGGGCGGGGAGCTGTTTTTT,CASSYTGQRGGELFF
TRBV20-1,TRBD1,many,TRBJ1-1,TGCAGTGCTAGAATGCACAGGGGGAACACTGAAGCTTTCTTT,CSARMHRGNTEAFF
TRBV11-2,TRBD2,few,TRBJ2-1,TGTGCCAGCAGCCCTAGAAGCGGGGGGGAGCGCTCCTACAATGAGCAGTTCTTC,CASSPRSGGERSYNEQFF
TRBV5-1,NA,many,TRBJ2-2,TGCGCCAGCAGCCCGCGGGCCCCGGCCGGGGAGCTGTTTTTT,CASSPRAPAGELFF
TRBV7-3,TRBD2,many,TRBJ2-3,TGTGCCAGCAGCTTCATAGCGGGAGTTGATACGCAGTATTTT,CASSFIAGVDTQYF
TRBV3-1,NA,NA,TRBJ1-2,TGTGCCACCTGCCAAAATGGGCAATCTATTGGCTACACCTTC,CATCQNGQSIGYTF
TRBV11-2,TRBD2,many,TRBJ2-3,TGTGCCAGCAGCCCTCCCGCATGGCGGGAGGACACAGATACGCAGTATTTT,CASSPPAWREDTDTQYF
TRBV10-3,NA,many,TRBJ1-6,TGTGCCATCAGTGAACAGAGGCCCAATTCACCCCTCCACTTT,CAISEQRPNSPLHF
TRBV11-2,TRBD2,many,TRBJ2-7,TGTGCCAGCGGGACTAGAACCTACGAGCAGTACTTC,CASGTRTYEQYF
TRBV20-1,TRBD1,many,TRBJ1-3,TGCAGTGCCAAAACAGGGGCTGGAAACACCATATATTTT,CSAKTGAGNTIYF
TRBV19,NA,NA,TRBJ1-5,TGTGCCAGTACAGCGGGGGAACAATGGGGCAATCAGCCCCAGCATTTT,CASTAGEQWGNQPQHF
TRBV7-8,NA,many,TRBJ1-6,TGTGCCAGCAGCTTATATTGGAGGGGCAGACCTCTCTCCTATAATTCACCCCTCCACTTT,CASSLYWRGRPLSYNSPLHF
TRBV5-6,NA,NA,TRBJ1-2,TGTGCCATCAGCCCGGGACTCCGTAACTATGGCTACACCTTC,CAISPGLRNYGYTF
TRBV5-1,NA,medium-sized,TRBJ1-1,TGCGCCAGCAGCTTGTTGGGAACTGAAGCTTTCTTT,CASSLLGTEAFF
TRBV12-2,NA,many,TRBJ1-1,TGTGCAAGTCGCTTAGCGGTGGTAATTTCTTATGAAGCTTTCTTT,CASRLAVVISYEAFF
TRBV4-1,TRBD2,many,TRBJ2-7,TGCGCCAGCAGCCAAGCGGGGATCCTAGCGGGAGCAGGACCCTTAGACGAGCAGTACTTC,CASSQAGILAGAGPLDEQYF
TRBV25-1,TRBD2,many,TRBJ2-5,TGTGCCAGCAGTGCCATTTTCGGTAGCGGGCATAAAGAGACCCAGTACTTC,CASSAIFGSGHKETQYF
TRBV7-9,TRBD2,many,TRBJ2-1,TGTGCCAGCAGCCGGAGCGGGGGTTTATACAATGAGCAGTTCTTC,CASSRSGGLYNEQFF
TRBV5-4,TRBD2,NA,TRBJ2-3,TGTGCCAGCAGTCTCAGTGGGGGAGGGCGGACAGATACGCAGTATTTT,CASSLSGGGRTDTQYF
TRBV12-3/TRBV12-4,NA,NA,TRBJ1-1,TGTGCCAGCAGCCCGGACCTACTAAACACTGAAGCTTTCTTT,CASSPDLLNTEAFF
TRBV2,NA,many,TRBJ1-2,TGTGCCAGCAGTGGTGGGGGCACTAACTATGGCTACACCTTC,CASSGGGTNYGYTF
TRBV2,NA,many,TRBJ1-1,TGTGCCAGCCGGCGGGGAGGGACTGAAGCTTTCTTT,CASRRGGTEAFF
TRBV20-1,NA,many,TRBJ1-4,TGCAGTGCGTATCAGGGATTCCTAAATGAAAAACTGTTTTTT,CSAYQGFLNEKLFF
TRBV4-3,NA,many,TRBJ2-3,TGCGCCAGCAGCCAAGAAGGTGGGCCTCCGACAGATACGCAGTATTTT,CASSQEGGPPTDTQYF
TRBV4-1,NA,many,TRBJ2-7,TGCGCCAGCAGCCATCGACCCGACTCCTACGAGCAGTACTTC,CASSHRPDSYEQYF
TRBV7-9,NA,many,TRBJ2-4,TGTGCCAGCAGCTTAGAAGCCGGACGGGACAAAAACATTCAGTACTTC,CASSLEAGRDKNIQYF
TRBV4-2,NA,many,TRBJ2-5,TGTGCCAGCAGCCAAGCTCAGGGACCCCAAGAGACCCAGTACTTC,CASSQAQGPQETQYF
TRBV5-6,TRBD1,many,TRBJ2-7,TGTGCCAGCAGCCTCCGGGACAGCTCCTACGAGCAGTACTTC,CASSLRDSSYEQYF
TRBV2,NA,few,TRBJ2-7,TGTGCCAGCAGTGAGGGGGGCCTGGACGAGCAGTACTTC,CASSEGGLDEQYF